This T cell receptor beta chain emerged from a study of shared clonotypes between healthy human individuals. Findings and limits, study-wide: Depth of sequencing was expected to influence donor clonotype sharing.

In regard to this clone: Its target is not known.

The CDR3 covers 17 residues. Germline CDR1 reads SGHTA; CDR2 reads FQGNSA. V shed 0 bases and J 2 bases; nucleotides not matched to a gene: 9. Sequencing was at deep level. TCRdb keeps only in-frame clones here, not all; method: immunoSEQ multiplex PCR. The sample has around 440,000 clones, approximately 80% seen once; the top ten hold around 12%. The TCR originated in a woman between 40 and 55 years old in good health. Some clones in this sample may be carry-over from other donors' samples. The sequenced sample consisted of PBMCs. V gene TRBV7-2 combines with J gene TRBJ1-2; TRBD1 matches 7 bases. The CDR3 here is CASSLAGGGGSNYGYTF. The CDR3 DNA follows: TGTGCCAGCAGCTTAGCCGGGGGAGGGGGCTCCAACTATGGCTACACCTTC.